This T cell receptor (beta chain) was profiled in a study of blood T cell repertoires in COVID-19. Study at large: The origin of the acute and convalescent COVID-19 samples was the United States, Italy and Spain. Sources were T cells, B-cell-depleted T cells, or PBMCs; the material itself was cDNA or gDNA.

Germline lookup yields CDR1 LNHDA and CDR2 SQIVND (reference sequence). Trimming shortened V by 5 bases and J by 0 bases, and 7 bases separated the two germline ends. The CDR3 is 13 residues long. In the authors' methods: By means of reference gene primer amplification, nucleated cell counts were estimated. Method: immunoSEQ multiplex PCR; TCRdb's copy keeps in-frame clones and lacks some. The D gene and trimming were derived from the DNA, and the V and J assignments and clone size from that table. The sample holds some 130,000 clones, around four fifths seen once. V and J are TRBV19 and TRBJ2-5; weak D call: TRBD1 (5 bases). The material sequenced was peripheral blood. This TCR was recovered from a man in his forties or fifties with active or convalescent COVID-19. CDR3 nucleotides: TGTGCCAGTAGTCGGACATACCAAGAGACCCAGTACTTC. It yields the protein CASSRTYQETQYF.